The 31 T cell receptor beta chains reported below all come from one sample, sequenced in a study of blood T cell repertoires in COVID-19. Some clones are missing from TCRdb's copy, which holds only in-frame ones; the method was immunoSEQ multiplex PCR. This table has roughly 40,000 clones, more than 85% appearing once. Sequenced: peripheral blood. The origin of the receptors is a human donor in a cohort sampled during active COVID-19.

The gene calls are TRBV11-3 and TRBJ2-1, with D possibly matching TRBD1 (6 bases). CDR1 SGHNT and CDR2 YENEEA come from the germline V gene. The germline V and J ends were trimmed by 1 base and 5 bases, with 12 bases remaining between them. The CDR3 runs to 15 residues. CDR3 nucleotides: TGTGCCAGCAGCTTAGGAGGGCGGACAGACAATGAGCAGTTCTTC. It translates to CASSLGGRTDNEQFF.

The chain uses TRBV9 and TRBJ1-2, with 7 nucleotides matching TRBD1. V dropped 0 bases and J dropped 5; count of bases not matched to a gene: 10. CDR1 SGDLS and CDR2 YYNGEE come from the germline V gene. CDR3 length: 16 residues. This chain's CDR3 is CASSVGGQTTGYGYTF. The CDR3 coding sequence is TGTGCCAGCAGCGTAGGGGGACAGACTACGGGATATGGCTACACCTTC.

The chain recombines TRBV30 with TRBJ1-3; no definite D call. Germline V gene lookup returns CDR1 GTSNPN and CDR2 SVGIG (reference sequence). CDR3 length: 14 residues. With 3 bases removed from V and 4 bases from J, the gap between germline ends came to 13 bases. CDR3 region: CAWSATPMGNTIYF. The CDR3 coding sequence is TGTGCCTGGAGCGCAACCCCTATGGGAAACACCATATATTTT.

The V call is TRBV10-3, the J call TRBJ2-4; 7 bases map to TRBD1. The V and J ends lost 2 bases and 4 bases, in that order; junction bases with no gene match: 5. Looked up from germline, CDR1 is ENHRY and CDR2 is SYGVKD. This CDR3 has 15 amino acids. The CDR3 sequence is CAISETRDSKNIQYF. For the CDR3, the DNA is TGTGCCATCAGTGAGACCCGGGACAGTAAAAACATTCAGTACTTC.

This clone came up a few times. The chain combines TRBV19 with TRBJ1-5; 10 positions match TRBD1. Germline CDR1 LNHDA, CDR2 SQIVND (reference sequence). V was pared by 11 bases and J by 0 bases, with 13 bases of the junction left unmatched. CDR3 length: 17 amino acids. The CDR3 sequence is CALLGTGDFYSNQPQHF. Here the CDR3 DNA reads TGTGCCCTCCTGGGGACAGGGGATTTTTATAGCAATCAGCCCCAGCATTTT.

This clone has only a few counts. The chain combines TRBV28 with TRBJ2-5, with 9 positions matching TRBD2. Germline trimming cut 6 bases from V and 5 bases from J; bases unmatched to any gene: 10. This CDR3 has 15 amino acids. Germline CDR1 and CDR2: MDHEN and SYDVKM. CDR3 bases: TGTGCCAGCAGAACAGCGGGGGGCCGATCGGAGACCCAGTACTTC. Protein: CASRTAGGRSETQYF.

V gene TRBV19 combines with J gene TRBJ1-3; no clear D gene. CDR3 size: 15 residues. The germline V gene has CDR1 LNHDA and CDR2 SQIVND (reference sequence). V was shortened by 4 bases and J by 5 bases, with 15 bases between the two germline ends. CDR3 DNA: TGTGCCAGTAGTACCCCCACCGGGTCCAGAAACACCATATATTTT. Translating gives CASSTPTGSRNTIYF. Together with reference TRBV19 and TRBJ1-3, the CDR3 gives the full variable domain: DGGITQSPKYLFRKEGQNVTLSCEQNLNHDAMYWYRQDPGQGLRLIYYSQIVNDFQKGDIAEGYSVSREKKESFPLTVTSAQKNPTAFYLCASSTPTGSRNTIYFGEGSWLTVV.

The gene calls are TRBV6-6 and TRBJ2-2; D remains ambiguous. The CDR3 loop spans 13 amino acids. Germline lookup yields CDR1 MNHNY and CDR2 SVGAGI (reference sequence). The V end was cut by 6 bases, the J end by 2 bases, with 7 bases between. This CDR3 reads CASRAYNTGELFF. The CDR3, as DNA: TGTGCCAGCAGGGCTTATAACACCGGGGAGCTGTTTTTT.

This chain uses TRBV5-1 with TRBJ2-2, with D maybe TRBD1 (6 bases). This CDR3 comprises 17 residues. From germline, CDR1 is SGHRS and CDR2 YFSETQ. Trimming cost V 4 bases and J 0 bases, with 16 bases left between them. CDR3 sequence reads: CASSPYGQSSNTGELFF. Here the CDR3 DNA reads TGCGCCAGCAGCCCGTATGGACAGTCATCGAACACCGGGGAGCTGTTTTTT.

The genes are TRBV7-2 and TRBJ1-2, with no clear D. Germline V gives CDR1 SGHTA, CDR2 FQGNSA. Trimming left V 1 base short and J 4 bases short, with 4 bases between. CDR3 length equals 12 residues. The CDR3 bases are TGTGCCAGCAGCTTAGTCAGCTATGGCTACACCTTC. This gives the protein CASSLVSYGYTF.

V and J are TRBV20-1 and TRBJ2-5; 7 nucleotides match TRBD1. This CDR3 is built from 11 residues. V dropped 6 bases and J dropped 4; count of bases not matched to a gene: 2. The germline CDR1 and CDR2 sequences are DFQATT and SNEGSKA (reference sequence). As DNA, the CDR3 is TGCAGTGCAAACAGGGGAGAGACCCAGTACTTC. It codes for CSANRGETQYF.

The rearrangement uses TRBV18 and TRBJ2-5; D might be TRBD1 (5 bases). Trimming removed 2 bases at V and 3 bases at J, with 13 bases between. The CDR3 totals 15 residues. Germline V gene sequence: CDR1 KGHSH, CDR2 LQKENI. In nucleotides, the CDR3 is TGTGCCAGCTCACCATCCAGGGTTGGCAAAGAGACCCAGTACTTC. This codes for CASSPSRVGKETQYF.

V and J are TRBV28 and TRBJ1-1; 11 bases map to TRBD1. Germline values: CDR1 MDHEN, CDR2 SYDVKM. The V gene end was trimmed by 7 bases and the J gene end by 3 bases; junction bases not matched to a gene: 4. This CDR3 has 14 residues. The CDR3 reads CASTRTGGYTEAFF. The DNA of the CDR3 is TGTGCCAGCACCAGGACAGGGGGCTACACTGAAGCTTTCTTT.

The chain is built from TRBV11-2 and TRBJ2-2; the match to TRBD2 covers 12 bases. Germline V gene data show CDR1 as SGHAT and CDR2 as FQNNGV. This CDR3 has 17 amino acids. The V segment lost 5 bases and the J segment 6 bases; nucleotides outside the gene matches: 10. The CDR3 sequence is CASSPRLAGDGAGELFF. In DNA, the CDR3 is TGTGCCAGCAGCCCCAGACTAGCGGGAGACGGAGCCGGGGAGCTGTTTTTT.

The gene calls are TRBV13 and TRBJ2-7; D might be TRBD1 (6 bases). The V gene's germline CDR1 is PRHDT and CDR2 FYEKMQ (reference sequence). V dropped 0 bases and J dropped 5 bases, with 14 bases sitting between them. The CDR3 spans 15 residues. CDR3 loop: CASSLGFQGSNEQYF. Here the CDR3 DNA reads TGTGCCAGCAGCTTAGGCTTCCAGGGGAGCAACGAGCAGTACTTC.

This chain joins TRBV12-3 or TRBV12-4 and TRBJ2-7; D is perhaps TRBD2 (5 bases). CDR3 size: 13 residues. Trimming removed 1 base from V and 3 bases from J, with 7 bases in between. CDR3 nucleotide sequence: TGTGCCAGCAGTTTAGTGGGGAGCTACGAGCAGTACTTC. It translates to CASSLVGSYEQYF.

This clone was counted only a few times. V and J are TRBV28 and TRBJ1-5; 11 nucleotides align to TRBD1. The length of the CDR3 is 15 residues. With V trimmed by 3 bases and J by 7 bases, 5 bases remained unmatched. Per germline, CDR1 MDHEN and CDR2 SYDVKM. CDR3: CASSFLGQGAQPQHF. CDR3 bases: TGTGCCAGCAGTTTTTTAGGACAGGGGGCCCAGCCCCAGCATTTT.

V is TRBV7-2 and J is TRBJ2-7, with D possibly matching TRBD1 (5 bases). This CDR3 region has 15 residues. Germline CDR1 SGHTA, CDR2 FQGNSA. V lost 1 base, J lost 4 bases, and 14 bases lay in between. Written as DNA, the CDR3 is TGTGCCAGCAGCTTAGTGGGGCTAGTTACGTACGAGCAGTACTTC. It is translated as CASSLVGLVTYEQYF.

Here the CDR3 reads CASSLEGQGNSPLHF. In DNA, the CDR3 is TGTGCCAGCAGCTTGGAAGGCCAGGGAAATTCACCCCTCCACTTT. The chain carries TRBV7-6 and TRBJ1-6; D is possibly TRBD1 (5 bases). CDR3 length: 15 residues. Germline V gene data show CDR1 as SGHVS and CDR2 as FNYEAQ. With 3 bases removed from V and 7 bases from J, the gap between germline ends came to 13 bases.

The CDR3 nucleotides are TGTGCCAGTACAGGGACTAGCGGGAGGACAGATACGCAGTATTTT. It is translated as CASTGTSGRTDTQYF. The rearrangement uses TRBV10-3 and TRBJ2-3, with 15 bases lining up with TRBD2. CDR3 size: 15 residues. The V gene's germline CDR1 is ENHRY and CDR2 SYGVKD. V lost 10 bases to trimming and J lost 3 bases; unmatched junction nucleotides: 5.

The CDR3 coding sequence is TGTGCCAGCAGTCATTCCAACTATCAGCCCCAGCATTTT. Translation gives CASSHSNYQPQHF. The J gene is TRBJ1-5, the V gene TRBV27; D unresolved. Germline CDR1 is MNHEY and CDR2 is SMNVEV (reference sequence). The CDR3 runs 13 residues. V gave up 5 bases and J gave up 5 bases, with 10 bases separating them.

The rearrangement joins TRBV7-6 to TRBJ2-3; TRBD2 is a possible D gene (6 bases). Trimming left V 1 base short and J 2 bases short, with 13 bases between. The V gene's germline CDR1 is SGHVS and CDR2 FNYEAQ. This CDR3 region has 16 residues. CDR3 loop: CASSLVASATTDTQYF. In nucleotides, the CDR3 is TGTGCCAGCAGCTTAGTGGCTAGCGCGACCACAGATACGCAGTATTTT.

The chain links TRBV28 to TRBJ2-3; 11 bases fit TRBD2. The CDR3 extends over 19 amino acids. V lost 3 bases and J lost 2; bases outside the gene matches: 13. CDR1 is MDHEN and CDR2 is SYDVKM in the germline V gene. The chain's CDR3 is CASSFRIKRTSGLTDTQYF. CDR3 sequence (DNA): TGTGCCAGCAGTTTTCGCATAAAAAGGACTAGCGGGCTCACAGATACGCAGTATTTT.

The gene calls are TRBV11-1 and TRBJ1-2; D call uncertain. Germline assignment: CDR1 SGHAT and CDR2 FQDESV (reference sequence). The CDR3 is 14 residues long. Trimming shortened V by 4 bases and J by 8 bases, and 17 bases separated the two germline ends. For the CDR3, the DNA is TGTGCCAGCAGCTCCGATTACGGAGGATTAGGCTACACCTTC. Protein sequence: CASSSDYGGLGYTF.

The chain couples TRBV2 to TRBJ1-5; tentative D call: TRBD1 (5 bases). V lost 1 base to trimming and J lost 10 bases, with 17 bases between them. The germline CDR1 and CDR2 sequences are SNHLY and FYNNEI. The CDR3 consists of 15 residues. CDR3 in DNA: TGTGCCAGCAGTGAAGTCCCATCATCTCAGGGTCCCCAGCATTTT. Translating gives CASSEVPSSQGPQHF.

The chain couples TRBV15 to TRBJ1-6; TRBD1 aligns across 7 bases. The CDR3 is 15 amino acids. CDR1 and CDR2 from the germline V gene are LNHNV and YYDKDF (reference sequence). V dropped 11 bases and J dropped 8; count of bases not matched to a gene: 15. The CDR3, as DNA: TGTGCCGCGAGGGACAGTAATCGATTTGATTCACCCCTCCACTTT. Residues: CAARDSNRFDSPLHF.

The genes are TRBV15 and TRBJ2-3; no clear D. In germline, CDR1 is LNHNV, CDR2 YYDKDF (reference sequence). This CDR3 has 14 residues. The germline V and J ends were trimmed by 1 base and 3 bases, with 8 bases remaining between them. CDR3 sequence: CATSRGGETDTQYF. The CDR3, as DNA: TGTGCCACCAGCAGAGGTGGAGAAACAGATACGCAGTATTTT.

V and J are TRBV7-3 and TRBJ1-6; no clear D. This CDR3 region has 13 residues. Per germline, CDR1 SGHTA and CDR2 FQGTGA. V gave up 1 base and J gave up 7 bases, with 5 bases separating them. The CDR3 region is CASSLNGNSPLHF. The DNA for the CDR3 is TGTGCCAGCAGCTTAAACGGGAATTCACCCCTCCACTTT.

The chain employs TRBV10-2 and TRBJ2-2; 12 bases map to TRBD2. This CDR3 has 16 residues. Unmatched junction bases numbered 5, after V lost 6 bases and J lost 3 bases. Per germline, CDR1 WSHSY and CDR2 SAAADI. The CDR3 nucleotides read TGCGCCAGCAGGCTAGCGGGGGGGCGGGACACCGGGGAGCTGTTTTTT. Encoded protein: CASRLAGGRDTGELFF.

The chain links TRBV11-1 to TRBJ1-4, with a weak D call TRBD1 (6 bases). Germline assignment: CDR1 SGHAT and CDR2 FQDESV (reference sequence). Trimming stripped 5 bases from V and 4 bases from J, with 14 bases between. This CDR3 spans 15 amino acids. The CDR3 DNA follows: TGTGCCAGCAGCCGTGAGACAGGCTATAATGAAAAACTGTTTTTT. It encodes CASSRETGYNEKLFF.

This clone was picked up one time. This chain connects TRBV4-3 to TRBJ1-6; TRBD1 is a possible D gene (5 bases). This CDR3 has 14 amino acids. V was trimmed by 0 bases and J by 10 bases, leaving 10 bases between them. CDR1 and CDR2 from the germline V gene are LGHNA and YSLEER. The CDR3 DNA reads TGCGCCAGCAGCCAAGACCAGGGATTCTCACCCCTCCACTTT. Encoded protein: CASSQDQGFSPLHF.